This T cell receptor (beta chain) was recovered during a study of shared clonotypes between healthy human individuals (dated by TCRdb to 2018 to 2021). Notes on the research overall: Two women and three men aged 18 to 49 years were included in the cohort. Per donor, three plates each were used for CD4 naive and CD4 memory, two for CD8 naive, and one for CD8 memory. Each donor's leukapheresis produced roughly between roughly 0.9 and 9 billion PBMCs. The study deeply sequenced blood TCR repertoires of five healthy adults to estimate repertoire size and the extent of clonotype sharing between individuals. To increase sequencing depth and limit assay-specific biases, TCR repertoire library preparation and sequencing were carried out by different laboratories using diverse techniques. General study outcomes and caveats: Only blood was sampled, and tissue TCR repertoires likely differ from those in blood. Estimated clonotype richness was generally larger for naive than for memory subsets. Pairwise subsampling indicated that sequencing depth was expected to affect the degree of clonotype sharing among donors. Compared with non-shared clonotypes, clonotypes shared by all four sorted-subset donors had higher generation probabilities. Incomplete sequencing was indicated by rarefaction of sorted-subset datasets, despite the large sequencing depth. Because the study included a small number of donors, the genetic and exposure-history diversity represented was limited. When a handful of donors were compared, the shared fraction of clonotypes was about 5% for naive CD4, around 4% for naive CD8, 2% to 2.5% for memory CD4, and around 0.37% for memory CD8.

Spanning cysteine to phenylalanine, the CDR3 consists of 11 amino acids. Only the CDR3 region is kept as DNA, spanning 33 bases read in frame from base 1. The CDR1 and CDR2 encoded by the germline V gene (reference sequence) are GTSNPN and SVGIG. V lost 7 bases and J lost 6 bases, and the count of bases not matched to a germline gene is 6. The donors were healthy, HIV-negative adults with no recently reported acute infections or vaccinations. Only Caucasian adults living in Nashville, Tennessee, USA were represented among the donors. CD4+ T cells were enriched through magnetic negative selection, after which naive cells were positively selected on CD45RA and the remaining negative fraction served as the memory subset. Blood was collected by leukapheresis, and PBMCs were isolated by Ficoll-Histopaque density gradient centrifugation and then cryopreserved in liquid nitrogen vapor phase. Analytical flow cytometry was used to check the purity and quantity of every magnetically sorted T cell population. Each sorted fraction had its genomic DNA isolated and then quantified by UV absorbance on a Nanodrop 2000c.

This clone was detected only once. The target of this receptor is not known. Within one base of it there is no much larger clone, and no base qualities were kept. TCR CDR3 regions were amplified from genomic DNA by multiplex PCR using the deep immunoSEQ assay. Extracted genomic DNA from each cell subset was spread evenly across all wells of several immunoSEQ 96-well plates, with each plate serving as a replicate. For sorted subsets, about 0.2 ug genomic DNA, equal to some 28,000 T cell genomes, was loaded into each replicate PCR. The purified libraries were quantified using a Qubit 3.0 fluorometer, sized with a Bioanalyzer 2100, and then quantified again using the KAPA Library Quantification kit. A separate single-read 150-cycle Illumina NextSeq 550 flow cell was used to sequence each immunoSEQ 96-well plate. Concerning the study's data processing: Because the immunoSEQ output held only junctional sequences and lacked quality scores, the filtering could not match the filtering applied to full-length reads. Sequences were annotated with PyIR, a Python wrapper for IgBLAST v1.9, and V/J genes and CDR3 were assigned using IMGT germline references. Reads with weak V/J assignments (E-value above 1e-6), missing CDR3, stop codons, out-of-frame junctions, or ambiguous translated residues were removed. A V3J clonotype was defined by an identical inferred V gene, J gene, and CDR3 amino acid sequence. The percentage overlap between two repertoires was calculated by dividing the number of shared unique clonotypes by the size of the smaller repertoire. Three approaches were used to assess repertoire richness: RTK rarefaction, the Chao1 estimator, and Recon v2.1 estimates of unobserved clonotypes. Generation probabilities were computed with OLGA for all TCRbeta clonotypes obtained by the gDNA method from several donors. TCRdb holds this immuneACCESS table with in-frame rearrangements only. Some clones are missing; in checked studies, unresolved V genes explain under half, and the rest has no known cause. D and trimming were read from the DNA, whereas the V and J calls and clone size are those reported in that table. The sample table records 900,000 to 1,200,000 clones; about 80% of these occur just once. The ten largest clones add up to 0.5% to 0.65% of the sample.

This chain joins TRBV30 to TRBJ2-7; 7 bases in the junction line up with TRBD2. The sample was memory CD4+ T cells from PBMCs. Explained via the paper, the cell subset or site label denotes: CD45RA-negative fraction. This clonotype was obtained from a man aged 18 to 30 in good health. Some clones in this sample may be carry-over from other donors' samples. The nucleotide sequence is TGTGCCTCGAAGGGGAGGGGCGAGCAGTACTTC. It translates to CASKGRGEQYF.